The clone carrying this T cell receptor (beta chain) was detected only a few times. This sample was taken from a study of T-cell memory formation after mild COVID-19. V lost 3 bases, J lost 8 bases, and 19 bases lay in between. Germline CDR1 LGHNA, CDR2 YSLEER. This CDR3 contains 15 residues. TCRdb re-called the 5' RACE reads through MiXCR, storing one row per CDR3 protein. The sample records 350,000 to 450,000 distinct CDR3 sequences, about 19% being singletons. Sequenced sample: PBMCs or a T cell subset sorted from them (not recorded which). The clonotype comes from an adult woman who had mild COVID-19 (a few samples of this study predate the infection). Cell type and time point are not known. This chain joins TRBV4-3 and TRBJ1-2; D is unresolved. CDR3 loop: CASSHEAAGVGGYTF. CDR3 DNA sequence: TGCGCCAGCAGCCACGAGGCGGCTGGCGTAGGGGGCTACACCTTC.